The present T cell receptor (beta chain) was sequenced within a study of shared clonotypes between healthy human individuals. Study information: Donor ages ranged 18 to 49 years: two women, a few men. Study findings and constraints: Naive CD4 clonotypes overlapped across a few donors at around 4.7%.

Only a few counts were recorded for this clone. What it binds is not known. Free of recent acute infections or vaccinations, the donors were healthy HIV-negative adults. This CDR3 spans 14 amino acids. V lost 4 bases to trimming and J lost 2 bases, with 12 bases between them. Germline V gene data show CDR1 as SGDLS and CDR2 as YYNGEE. In the sorted-subset replicate PCRs, around 0.2 ug DNA, 29,000 or so T cell genomes, was used. Clones were sequenced by immunoSEQ multiplex PCR, and TCRdb holds only the in-frame ones, with some missing. The data show 2 million to 2.5 million clones, under 95% seen once. The TCR originated in a man between 18 and 29 years old in good health. Some clones in this sample may be carry-over from other donors' samples. The V and J genes are TRBV9 and TRBJ1-1; maybe TRBD1 (5 bases). The sequencing sample was made of naive CD4+ T cells from PBMCs. The subset here: CD45RA+ positively selected. DNA for the CDR3: TGTGCCAGCAGCATGGGGCACTCTAACACTGAAGCTTTCTTT. Protein product: CASSMGHSNTEAFF.